This T cell receptor beta chain was captured in a study of blood T cell repertoires in COVID-19. The CDR3 runs 15 residues. In germline, CDR1 is SEHNR, CDR2 FQNEAQ (reference sequence). V gave up 2 bases and J gave up 1 base, with 8 bases separating them. Here immunoSEQ multiplex PCR was the method, and the copy in TCRdb shows in-frame clones only, minus some. The sample lists about 400,000 clones, about 87% seen once, with roughly 2% in the top ten. Sequenced material: PBMCs or T cells enriched from blood (not recorded which). The rearrangement joins TRBV7-9 to TRBJ1-4; D remains ambiguous. The TCR originated in a man between 35 and 55 years old in a cohort exposed to, infected with or recovered from COVID-19 (not recorded which). The CDR3 coding sequence is TGTGCCAGCAGCTTACCCCGGGAAACTAATGAAAAACTGTTTTTT. Its translation is CASSLPRETNEKLFF.